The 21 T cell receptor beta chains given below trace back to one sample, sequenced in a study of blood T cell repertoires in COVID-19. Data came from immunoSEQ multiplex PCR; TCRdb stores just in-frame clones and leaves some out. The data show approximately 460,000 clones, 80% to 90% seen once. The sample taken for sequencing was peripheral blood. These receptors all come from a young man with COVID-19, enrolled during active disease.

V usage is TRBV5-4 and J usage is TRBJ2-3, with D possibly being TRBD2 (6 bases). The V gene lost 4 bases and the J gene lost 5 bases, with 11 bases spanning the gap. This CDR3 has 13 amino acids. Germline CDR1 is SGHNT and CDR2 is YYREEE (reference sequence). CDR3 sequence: CASSRSGEDTQYF. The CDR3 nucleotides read TGTGCCAGCAGCAGATCGGGGGAAGATACGCAGTATTTT.

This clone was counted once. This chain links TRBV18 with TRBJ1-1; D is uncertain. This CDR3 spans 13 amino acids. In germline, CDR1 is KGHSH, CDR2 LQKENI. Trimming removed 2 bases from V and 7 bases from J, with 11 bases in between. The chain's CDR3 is CASSPSVYSEAFF. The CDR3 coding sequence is TGTGCCAGCTCACCATCCGTGTATAGTGAAGCTTTCTTT.

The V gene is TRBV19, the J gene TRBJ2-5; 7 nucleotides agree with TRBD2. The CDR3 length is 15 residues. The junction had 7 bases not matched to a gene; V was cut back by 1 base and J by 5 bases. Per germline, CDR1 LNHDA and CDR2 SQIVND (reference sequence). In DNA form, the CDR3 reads TGTGCCAGTAGTATAGGTGGGGACTACGCGGAGACCCAGTACTTC. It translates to CASSIGGDYAETQYF.

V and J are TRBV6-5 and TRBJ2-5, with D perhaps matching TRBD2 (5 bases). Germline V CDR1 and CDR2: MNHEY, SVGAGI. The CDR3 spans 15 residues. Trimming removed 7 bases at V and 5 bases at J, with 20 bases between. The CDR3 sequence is CASTKGRGVYETQYF. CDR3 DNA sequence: TGTGCCAGCACCAAAGGGAGAGGAGTTTATGAGACCCAGTACTTC.

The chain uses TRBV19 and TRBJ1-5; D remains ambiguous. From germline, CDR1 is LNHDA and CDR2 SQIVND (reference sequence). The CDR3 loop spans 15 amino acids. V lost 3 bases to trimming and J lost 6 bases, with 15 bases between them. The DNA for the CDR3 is TGTGCCAGTAGTATTGCGACCCGAGGGATTCAGCCCCAGCATTTT. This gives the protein CASSIATRGIQPQHF.

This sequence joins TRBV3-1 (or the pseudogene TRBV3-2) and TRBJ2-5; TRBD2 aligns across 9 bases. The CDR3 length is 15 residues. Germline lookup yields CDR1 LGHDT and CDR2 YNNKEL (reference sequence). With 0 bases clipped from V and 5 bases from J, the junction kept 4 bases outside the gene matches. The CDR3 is CASSQEGLAGETQYF. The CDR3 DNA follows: TGTGCCAGCAGCCAAGAGGGACTAGCCGGGGAGACCCAGTACTTC.

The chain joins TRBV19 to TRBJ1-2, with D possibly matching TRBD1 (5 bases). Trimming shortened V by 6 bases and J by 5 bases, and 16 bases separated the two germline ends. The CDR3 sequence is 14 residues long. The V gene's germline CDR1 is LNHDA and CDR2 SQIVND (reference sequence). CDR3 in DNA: TGTGCCAGTAGGTCCTTCGAGGACATATATGGCTACACCTTC. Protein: CASRSFEDIYGYTF.

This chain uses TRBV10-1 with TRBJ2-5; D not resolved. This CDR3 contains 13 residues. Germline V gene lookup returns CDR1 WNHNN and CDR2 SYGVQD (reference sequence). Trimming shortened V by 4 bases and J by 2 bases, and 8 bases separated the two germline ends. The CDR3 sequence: CASSAGSQETQYF. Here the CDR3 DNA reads TGCGCCAGCAGTGCCGGTTCTCAAGAGACCCAGTACTTC.

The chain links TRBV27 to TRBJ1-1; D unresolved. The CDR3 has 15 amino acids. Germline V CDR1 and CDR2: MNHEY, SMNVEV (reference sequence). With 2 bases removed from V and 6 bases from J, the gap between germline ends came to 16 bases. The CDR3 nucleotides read TGTGCCAGCAGTTTAGTTCGCGGGAGGGCGTCTGAAGCTTTCTTT. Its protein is CASSLVRGRASEAFF.

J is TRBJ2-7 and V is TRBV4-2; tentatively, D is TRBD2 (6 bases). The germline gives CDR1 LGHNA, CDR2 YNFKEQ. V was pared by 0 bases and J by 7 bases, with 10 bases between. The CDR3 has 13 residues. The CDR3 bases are TGTGCCAGCAGCCAAGATAAACGGGAGGAGCAGTACTTC. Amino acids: CASSQDKREEQYF.

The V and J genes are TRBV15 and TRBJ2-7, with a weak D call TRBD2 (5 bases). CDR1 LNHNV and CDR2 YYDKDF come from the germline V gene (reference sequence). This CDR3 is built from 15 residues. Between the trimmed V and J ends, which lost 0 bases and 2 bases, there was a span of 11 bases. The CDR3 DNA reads TGTGCCACCAGCAGAGATCGCGGGTGGACCTACGAGCAGTACTTC. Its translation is CATSRDRGWTYEQYF.

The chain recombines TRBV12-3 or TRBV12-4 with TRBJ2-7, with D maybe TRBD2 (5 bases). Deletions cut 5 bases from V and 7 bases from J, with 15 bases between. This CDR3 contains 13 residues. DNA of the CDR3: TGTGCCAGCAGTCTGTTAATAAGCGGTGAGCAGTACTTC. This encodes CASSLLISGEQYF.

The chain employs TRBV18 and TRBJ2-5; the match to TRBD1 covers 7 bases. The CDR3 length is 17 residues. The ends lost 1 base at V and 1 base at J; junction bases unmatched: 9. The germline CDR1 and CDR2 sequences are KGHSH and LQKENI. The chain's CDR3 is CASSPLGTGAIQETQYF. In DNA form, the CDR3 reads TGTGCCAGCTCACCACTGGGCACAGGGGCCATCCAAGAGACCCAGTACTTC.

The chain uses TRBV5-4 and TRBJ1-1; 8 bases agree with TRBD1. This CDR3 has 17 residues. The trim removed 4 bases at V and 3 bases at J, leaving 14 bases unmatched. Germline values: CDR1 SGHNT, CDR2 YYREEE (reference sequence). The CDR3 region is CASSRVRGRSSDTEAFF. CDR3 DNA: TGTGCCAGCAGCCGAGTCAGGGGGCGGAGTTCGGACACTGAAGCTTTCTTT.

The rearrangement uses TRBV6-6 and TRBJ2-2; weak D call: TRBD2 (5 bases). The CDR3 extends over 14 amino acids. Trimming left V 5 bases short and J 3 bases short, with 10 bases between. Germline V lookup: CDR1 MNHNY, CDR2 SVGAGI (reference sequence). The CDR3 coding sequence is TGTGCCAGCAGTAAGAGGGCGGACACCGGGGAGCTGTTTTTT. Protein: CASSKRADTGELFF.

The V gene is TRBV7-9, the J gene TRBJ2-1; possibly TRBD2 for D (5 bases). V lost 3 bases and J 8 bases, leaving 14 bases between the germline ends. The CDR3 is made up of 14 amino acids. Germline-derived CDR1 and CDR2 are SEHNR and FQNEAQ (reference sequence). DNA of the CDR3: TGTGCCAGCAGCTTCACTAGTATAGTCGATGAGCAGTTCTTC. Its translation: CASSFTSIVDEQFF.

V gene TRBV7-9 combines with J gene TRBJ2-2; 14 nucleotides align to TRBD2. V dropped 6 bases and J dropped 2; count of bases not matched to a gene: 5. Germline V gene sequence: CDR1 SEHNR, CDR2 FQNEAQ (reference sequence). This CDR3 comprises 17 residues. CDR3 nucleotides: TGTGCCAGCAGACGGACTAGCGGGGGGACAAACACCGGGGAGCTGTTTTTT. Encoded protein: CASRRTSGGTNTGELFF.

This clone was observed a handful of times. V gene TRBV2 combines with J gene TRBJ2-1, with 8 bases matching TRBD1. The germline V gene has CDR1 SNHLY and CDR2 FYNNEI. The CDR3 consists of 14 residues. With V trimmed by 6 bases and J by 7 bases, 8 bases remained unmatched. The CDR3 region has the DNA TGTGCCAGCAGCGCCCTGGACAGGGCTAATGAGCAGTTCTTC. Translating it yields CASSALDRANEQFF.

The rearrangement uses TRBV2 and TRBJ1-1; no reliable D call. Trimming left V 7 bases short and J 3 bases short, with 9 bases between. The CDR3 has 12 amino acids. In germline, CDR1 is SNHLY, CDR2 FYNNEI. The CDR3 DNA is TGTGCCAGCATCGAGGATTACACTGAAGCTTTCTTT. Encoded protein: CASIEDYTEAFF.

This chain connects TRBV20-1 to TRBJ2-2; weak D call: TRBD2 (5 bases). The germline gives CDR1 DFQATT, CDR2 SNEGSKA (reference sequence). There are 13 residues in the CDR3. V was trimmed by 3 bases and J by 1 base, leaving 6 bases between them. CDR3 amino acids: CSASRGNTGELFF. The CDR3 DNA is TGCAGTGCTAGTCGGGGGAACACCGGGGAGCTGTTTTTT.

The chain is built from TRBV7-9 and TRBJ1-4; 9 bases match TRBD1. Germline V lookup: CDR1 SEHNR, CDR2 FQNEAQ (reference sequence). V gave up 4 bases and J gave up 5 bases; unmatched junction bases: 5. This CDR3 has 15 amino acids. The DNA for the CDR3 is TGTGCCAGCAGCTCCCAGGACAGGGGCAATGAAAAACTGTTTTTT. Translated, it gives CASSSQDRGNEKLFF.